This T cell receptor (beta chain) is from a study of OX40 agonist ivuxolimab in advanced cancers. The V and J ends lost 3 bases and 1 base, in that order; junction bases with no gene match: 6. Germline V gene lookup returns CDR1 SGDLS and CDR2 YYNGEE. This CDR3 contains 17 residues. Sequencing was performed with immunoSEQ multiplex PCR; in TCRdb, only in-frame clones are kept and a portion is missing. The profile shows roughly 3,500 clones, approximately 84% of them singletons. The chain joins TRBV9 to TRBJ2-7; 14 bases are shared with TRBD2. The material sequenced was CD4+ or CD8+ T cells sorted from blood, taken in a trial of the OX40 agonist ivuxolimab. The sequence came from an adult with an advanced solid tumor such as melanoma, head and neck, liver or kidney cancer. The DNA of the CDR3 is TGTGCCAGCAGCGACCGGACTAGCGGGAGGTATTCCTACGAGCAGTACTTC. It yields the protein CASSDRTSGRYSYEQYF.